The present T cell receptor beta chain was sequenced within a study of T-cell reconstitution after alpha-beta-depleted transplantation in children. Study observations and caveats: Some patients showed high day-60 TCRbeta diversity, which derived from surviving recipient T cells and thymic progenitors. Newly made T cells mostly supplied T-cell counts and diversity one year after transplant.

The TCRbeta library was prepared with unique molecular identifiers. TCRdb re-called the PCR reads through MiXCR, storing one row per CDR3 protein. The table records around 670,000 distinct CDR3 sequences, less than 15% of them present only once. As regards this clonotype: The antigen is not known.

Sequencing used PBMCs, obtained before TCRalphabeta/CD19-depleted stem cell transplant. This TCR derives from a girl aged 2-9 years with congenital amegakaryocytic thrombocytopenia, due to receive a stem cell transplant.

The CDR3 loop reads CASSLTLRTEGEQYF. The CDR3, as DNA: TGTGCCAGCAGCTTAACTCTCCGGACAGAGGGGGAGCAGTACTTC. The gene calls are TRBV7-3 and TRBJ2-7; tentatively, D is TRBD1 (6 bases). CDR3 length: 15 residues. CDR1 is SGHTA and CDR2 is FQGTGA in the germline V gene. V was cut by 0 bases and J by 7 bases, with 16 bases left in between.